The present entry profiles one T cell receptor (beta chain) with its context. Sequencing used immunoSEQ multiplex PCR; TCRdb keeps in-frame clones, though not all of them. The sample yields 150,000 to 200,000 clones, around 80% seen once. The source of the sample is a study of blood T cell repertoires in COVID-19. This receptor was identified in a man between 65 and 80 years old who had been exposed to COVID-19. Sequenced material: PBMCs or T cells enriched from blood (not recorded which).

CDR3 sequence (DNA): TGCAGCGTTGAAGAGGTCAGGGCAGAGACCCAGTACTTC. Translating gives CSVEEVRAETQYF. This chain connects TRBV29-1 to TRBJ2-5; the D gene is possibly TRBD1 (5 bases). This CDR3 contains 13 residues. CDR1 and CDR2 (germline): SQVTM, ANQGSEA. Trimming shortened V by 0 bases and J by 4 bases, and 9 bases separated the two germline ends.